The 2 T cell receptor beta chains in this list originate from one sample, sequenced in a study of cytomegalovirus exposure and HLA in healthy donors. It was with 60 Vbeta and 13 Jbeta primers that the PCR ran. The method was immunoSEQ multiplex PCR; TCRdb's version includes in-frame clones alone and lacks a portion of them. Of some 120,000 clones detected, roughly 85% appear once; the ten largest clones hold approximately 6.7%. Sequencing was performed on PBMCs. Source of these receptors: a woman aged 30 to 39 in good health and CMV-seropositive.

The V call is TRBV13, the J call TRBJ2-5, with D perhaps TRBD1 (6 bases). The CDR3 runs to 16 residues. Germline CDR1 and CDR2: PRHDT and FYEKMQ (reference sequence). With 4 bases removed from V and 4 bases from J, the gap between germline ends came to 19 bases. The CDR3 coding sequence is TGTGCCAGCAGCTCCGGTGAAACAGGGCCGGCAGAGACCCAGTACTTC. It translates to CASSSGETGPAETQYF.

The CDR3 DNA reads TGTGCCAGCAGCCAAAGACAGGGAGAAATTGGCTACACCTTC. It specifies CASSQRQGEIGYTF. The rearrangement joins TRBV16 to TRBJ1-2, with TRBD1 identical over 7 bases. The CDR3 contains 14 residues. Germline V gene lookup returns CDR1 KGHSY and CDR2 FQNENV. The J segment lost 7 bases and the V segment lost 2 bases, leaving 7 bases of the junction unmatched. The full variable domain, completed using reference TRBV16 and TRBJ1-2, is GEEVAQTPKHLVRGEGQKAKLYCAPIKGHSYVFWYQQVLKNEFKFLISFQNENVFDETGMPKERFSAKCLPNSPCSLEIQATKLEDSAVYFCASSQRQGEIGYTFGSGTRLTVV.